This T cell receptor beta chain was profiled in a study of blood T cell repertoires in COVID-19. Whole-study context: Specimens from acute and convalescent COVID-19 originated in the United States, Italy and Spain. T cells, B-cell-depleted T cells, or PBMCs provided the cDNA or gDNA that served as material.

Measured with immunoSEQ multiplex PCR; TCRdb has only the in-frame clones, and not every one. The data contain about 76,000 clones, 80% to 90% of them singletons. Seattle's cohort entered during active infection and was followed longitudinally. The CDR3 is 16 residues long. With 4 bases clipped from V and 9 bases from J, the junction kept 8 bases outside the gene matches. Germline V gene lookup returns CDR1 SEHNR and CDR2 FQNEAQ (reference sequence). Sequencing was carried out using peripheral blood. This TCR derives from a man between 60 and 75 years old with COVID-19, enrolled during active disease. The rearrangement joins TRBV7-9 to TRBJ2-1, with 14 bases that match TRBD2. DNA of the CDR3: TGTGCCAGCAGCTCCGCGCGACTAGCGGGAGGGACTGAGCAGTTCTTC. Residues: CASSSARLAGGTEQFF.